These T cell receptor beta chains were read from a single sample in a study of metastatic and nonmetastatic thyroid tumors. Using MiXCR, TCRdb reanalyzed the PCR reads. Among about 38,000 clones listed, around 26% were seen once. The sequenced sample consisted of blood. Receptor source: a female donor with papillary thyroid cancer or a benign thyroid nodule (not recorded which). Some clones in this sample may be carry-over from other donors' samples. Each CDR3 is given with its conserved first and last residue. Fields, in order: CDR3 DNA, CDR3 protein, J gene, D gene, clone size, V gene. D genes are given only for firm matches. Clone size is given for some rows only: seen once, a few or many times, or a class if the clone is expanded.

CDR3nt: TGTGCCAGTAGATCACAACAGGTTGACTATGGCTACACCTTC
CDR3aa: CASRSQQVDYGYTF
j_gene: TRBJ1-2
d_gene: NA
abundance: many
v_gene: TRBV19

CDR3nt: TGTGCCAGCACCCCTCGGGTATACTATGGCTACACCTTC
CDR3aa: CASTPRVYYGYTF
j_gene: TRBJ1-2
d_gene: NA
abundance: NA
v_gene: TRBV11-2

CDR3nt: TGTGCCAGTAGTCTTAATAATTCACCCCTCCACTTT
CDR3aa: CASSLNNSPLHF
j_gene: TRBJ1-6
d_gene: NA
abundance: few
v_gene: TRBV19

CDR3nt: TGTGCCAGCAGCTTAGGGAAGAACACTGAAGCTTTCTTT
CDR3aa: CASSLGKNTEAFF
j_gene: TRBJ1-1
d_gene: NA
abundance: NA
v_gene: TRBV7-2

CDR3nt: TGCAGTGCTCCTACTAGGACTAGCGGCCCCTACGAGCAGTACTTC
CDR3aa: CSAPTRTSGPYEQYF
j_gene: TRBJ2-7
d_gene: TRBD2
abundance: once
v_gene: TRBV20-1

CDR3nt: TGTGCCAGCAGCTGGACAGGCTACGAGCAGTACTTC
CDR3aa: CASSWTGYEQYF
j_gene: TRBJ2-7
d_gene: TRBD1
abundance: NA
v_gene: TRBV11-2

CDR3nt: TGTGCCAGCAGTTACTCTTCGGGTCATAATGAAAAACTGTTTTTT
CDR3aa: CASSYSSGHNEKLFF
j_gene: TRBJ1-4
d_gene: NA
abundance: many
v_gene: TRBV6-5

CDR3nt: TGTGCCACCCGTCTTGGGGTTGGAGGCAATCAGCCCCAGCATTTT
CDR3aa: CATRLGVGGNQPQHF
j_gene: TRBJ1-5
d_gene: NA
abundance: many
v_gene: TRBV15

CDR3nt: TGCAGTGCCCATAGCGGGAGGGTGTGGTACAATGAGCAGTTCTTC
CDR3aa: CSAHSGRVWYNEQFF
j_gene: TRBJ2-1
d_gene: TRBD2
abundance: many
v_gene: TRBV20-1

CDR3nt: TGCAGTGCGGATCGGAATACTGGGGCCAACGTCCTGACTTTC
CDR3aa: CSADRNTGANVLTF
j_gene: TRBJ2-6
d_gene: NA
abundance: many
v_gene: TRBV20-1

CDR3nt: TGTGCCAGCAGTTTAGGGGCGGGACACCTTCTTTACGGCGGGGAGCTGTTTTTT
CDR3aa: CASSLGAGHLLYGGELFF
j_gene: TRBJ2-2
d_gene: NA
abundance: many
v_gene: TRBV28

CDR3nt: TGCAGTGCTACGGGTGAGCCTACGAGCACAGATACGCAGTATTTT
CDR3aa: CSATGEPTSTDTQYF
j_gene: TRBJ2-3
d_gene: NA
abundance: NA
v_gene: TRBV20-1

CDR3nt: TGTGCCAGCTTGGCGGGGGGCGCCTCCAATGAGCAGTTCTTC
CDR3aa: CASLAGGASNEQFF
j_gene: TRBJ2-1
d_gene: TRBD2
abundance: NA
v_gene: TRBV2

CDR3nt: TGCGCCAGCAGTCCTAGGACACCATTCACAGATACGCAGTATTTT
CDR3aa: CASSPRTPFTDTQYF
j_gene: TRBJ2-3
d_gene: NA
abundance: once
v_gene: TRBV5-1

CDR3nt: TGTGCCAGTAGCCCTACAGGGGGCGGTGGCTACACCTTC
CDR3aa: CASSPTGGGGYTF
j_gene: TRBJ1-2
d_gene: TRBD1
abundance: medium-sized
v_gene: TRBV19

CDR3nt: TGTGCCAGCAGTGCTACAGCGAGCTCCTACGAGCAGTACTTC
CDR3aa: CASSATASSYEQYF
j_gene: TRBJ2-7
d_gene: NA
abundance: medium-sized
v_gene: TRBV12-3/TRBV12-4

CDR3nt: TGTGCCAGCAGCCAAGGCCCACCCTTAACGAATACGCAGTATTTT
CDR3aa: CASSQGPPLTNTQYF
j_gene: TRBJ2-3
d_gene: NA
abundance: many
v_gene: TRBV3-1

CDR3nt: TGTGCCAGCAGTTTATTCCCGGGCCCCTCTGGAAACACCATATATTTT
CDR3aa: CASSLFPGPSGNTIYF
j_gene: TRBJ1-3
d_gene: NA
abundance: few
v_gene: TRBV28

CDR3nt: TGTGCCAGCAGCTTTGGTTTGACCTACGAGCAGTACTTC
CDR3aa: CASSFGLTYEQYF
j_gene: TRBJ2-7
d_gene: NA
abundance: NA
v_gene: TRBV11-1

CDR3nt: TGTGCCAGCAGCTCCGGGACAGGGAACTACGAGCAGTACTTC
CDR3aa: CASSSGTGNYEQYF
j_gene: TRBJ2-7
d_gene: TRBD1
abundance: many
v_gene: TRBV5-6

CDR3nt: TGTGCCAGTAGTACTCTTCCAGGGACTAGTGATCAGCCCCAGCATTTT
CDR3aa: CASSTLPGTSDQPQHF
j_gene: TRBJ1-5
d_gene: NA
abundance: NA
v_gene: TRBV19

CDR3nt: TGTGCCAGCAGTGAAGACGGCTCCTGGGGGGATACGCAGTATTTT
CDR3aa: CASSEDGSWGDTQYF
j_gene: TRBJ2-3
d_gene: NA
abundance: NA
v_gene: TRBV2

CDR3nt: TGTGCCAGCAGTGAAGGGGACAGGCGAGCAGGGCGCTACACCTTC
CDR3aa: CASSEGDRRAGRYTF
j_gene: TRBJ1-2
d_gene: TRBD1
abundance: many
v_gene: TRBV2

CDR3nt: TGTGCCAGCAGCTTTTACGCGGGAGGGTGGGACACCGGGGAGCTGTTTTTT
CDR3aa: CASSFYAGGWDTGELFF
j_gene: TRBJ2-2
d_gene: TRBD2
abundance: NA
v_gene: TRBV11-2

CDR3nt: TGTGCCAGCAGCGTATCGGACTACTACTCCTACGAGCAGTACTTC
CDR3aa: CASSVSDYYSYEQYF
j_gene: TRBJ2-7
d_gene: NA
abundance: many
v_gene: TRBV9